The source of this T cell receptor (beta chain) is a study of T cells in Graves' hyperthyroidism and ophthalmopathy. Points from the study as a whole: Median prediction lead before ophthalmopathy onset was about 6.5 months with the model. In the blood, most expanded thyroid clonotypes above 0.001 appeared as well.

For ophthalmopathy patients, the Clinical Activity Score was at least 3 and the NOSPECS grade at least 4; duration was under 3 months. Uncontrolled infection, other autoimmune disease, pregnancy or lactation barred patients from enrollment. There are a few counts of this clonotype. Its antigen is currently unknown. The investigators amplified TCR beta CDR3 regions from RNA transcripts. Researchers ran a first-round RT-PCR on the TCR CDR3 using the HTBI primer set. MiXCR, run by TCRdb on the multiplex PCR reads, gives a single entry per CDR3 protein. Of 560,000 or so distinct CDR3 sequences listed, 20% were seen once; the top ten hold roughly 44%. This TCR came from a middle-aged man with Graves' ophthalmopathy. Sequenced input: blood.

Here the CDR3 reads CASSIWVEASYEQYF. The CDR3 DNA reads TGTGCCAGCAGCATATGGGTAGAGGCCTCCTACGAGCAGTACTTC. The chain links TRBV7-3 to TRBJ2-7; no clear D gene. Between the trimmed V and J ends, which lost 5 bases and 0 bases, there was a span of 14 bases. The CDR3 spans 15 residues. The germline gives CDR1 SGHTA, CDR2 FQGTGA.